This T cell receptor (beta chain) was recorded in a study of blood T cells in healthy people across ages. For the second PCR, which ran for about 6 to 11 cycles, a sample-barcoded 5' primer and a J-beta primer mix were used. Via MiXCR, TCRdb re-called the 5' RACE reads, giving one row per CDR3 protein. Seen here are some 1,500,000 distinct CDR3 sequences, roughly two fifths observed once, and the top ten hold 4%. Sequences were obtained from blood. This TCR derives from a woman in her late teens or twenties in good health.

CDR3 sequence reads: CASSNGLAGGTAGELFF. DNA for the CDR3: TGCGCCAGCAGCAACGGACTAGCGGGGGGAACAGCCGGGGAGCTGTTTTTT. The chain carries TRBV4-1 and TRBJ2-2; TRBD2 matches 14 bases. The CDR3 consists of 17 residues. V trimming: 5 bases; J trimming: 6 bases; junction bases outside the gene matches: 8. The germline V gene has CDR1 MGHRA and CDR2 YSYEKL.